The sample holds many counts of the clone carrying this TCR beta chain. Antigen: not known. Template material for amplifying TCR beta CDR3 regions consisted of RNA transcripts. Initially, a first-round RT-PCR of the TCR CDR3 employed the HTBI primer set. Using its own MiXCR run on the multiplex PCR reads, TCRdb lists one record per CDR3 protein. The repertoire consists of 250,000 to 300,000 distinct CDR3 sequences, with approximately 17% occurring once and the leading ten covering around 58%. Each diagnosis drew on symptoms, thyroxine, TRAb, thyroid ultrasound and orbital computed tomography findings. The sample is drawn from a study of T cells in Graves' hyperthyroidism and ophthalmopathy. The study, taken as a whole, reports: Ophthalmopathy was identified by the model a median around 6.3 months ahead of onset. Blood also contained most expanded thyroid clonotypes above 0.001.

The germline CDR1 and CDR2 sequences are SGHRS and YFSETQ. The V and J ends lost 0 bases and 4 bases respectively, with 8 bases between them. This CDR3 is built from 14 residues. This TCR was recovered from a woman aged 55-70 years with Graves' ophthalmopathy. This chain joins TRBV5-1 and TRBJ2-1; D may be TRBD1 (5 bases). The sample comprised blood. The CDR3, as DNA: TGCGCCAGCAGCTTGGGACAGCTATACAATGAGCAGTTCTTC. Residues: CASSLGQLYNEQFF.